The present T cell receptor beta chain was sequenced within a study of shared clonotypes between healthy human individuals. The protocol was immunoSEQ multiplex PCR, while the TCRdb copy is restricted to in-frame clones and leaves out a portion. The table includes roughly 660,000 clones, around 91% detected once. This sequence was found in a man between 18 and 29 years old in good health. Some clones in this sample may be carry-over from other donors' samples. The sample consisted of memory CD8+ T cells from PBMCs. The subset: CD45RO+ cells pooled with CCR7-negative TemRA cells.

This CDR3 is CASSGGGRTTTEAFF. The CDR3 DNA sequence: TGTGCCAGCAGTGGGGGGGGGCGCACGACCACTGAAGCTTTCTTT. The chain employs TRBV27 and TRBJ1-1, with D maybe TRBD1 (6 bases). CDR1 is MNHEY and CDR2 is SMNVEV in the germline V gene (reference sequence). The CDR3 contains 15 residues. Trimming took off 5 bases at V and 4 bases at J, with 17 bases between the two ends.